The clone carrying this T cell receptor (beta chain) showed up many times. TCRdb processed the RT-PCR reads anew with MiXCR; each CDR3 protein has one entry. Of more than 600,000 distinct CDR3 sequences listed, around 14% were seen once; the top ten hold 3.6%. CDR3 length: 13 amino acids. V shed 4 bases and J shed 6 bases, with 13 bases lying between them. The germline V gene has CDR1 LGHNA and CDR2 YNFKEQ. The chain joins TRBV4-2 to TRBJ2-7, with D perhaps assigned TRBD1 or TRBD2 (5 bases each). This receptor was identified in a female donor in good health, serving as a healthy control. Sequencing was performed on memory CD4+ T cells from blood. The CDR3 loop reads CASSREGQSEQYF. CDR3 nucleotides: TGTGCCAGCAGCCGAGAGGGGCAGAGCGAGCAGTACTTC.